This T cell receptor beta chain is drawn from a study of blood T cell repertoires in COVID-19 (dated by TCRdb to the early 2020s). Describing the broader study: The collaborator samples originated in the United States, Italy and Spain and spanned the acute and convalescent phases of COVID-19. Samples came from the ongoing ImmuneRACE study (first 160 participants) plus 1,254 subjects from 6 global collaborators. Subjects who had been exposed to COVID-19, were actively infected with it, or had recovered from it provided the deeply sampled blood TCRbeta repertoires that made up the dataset. The prospective study material was composed of cDNA or gDNA derived from T cells, B-cell-depleted T cells, or PBMCs. The repertoires were made available in a free public database intended to serve as a resource for research on the immune response to SARS-CoV-2. Where HLA class I and class II types were available, the types were taken from metadata supplied by the sample provider, not from assay-based typing. A de-identified subject ID, COVID-19 status, age in years and sex were almost always included in the sample metadata. The research as a whole found: Clinical and demographic metadata were provided uncurated, with the amount varying by source and participant.

There are 16 amino acids in the CDR3, from cysteine to phenylalanine inclusive. Here the CDR3 DNA is all that survives: 48 bases in frame from base 1. Collaborating institutions collected whole blood in K2EDTA tubes following their own protocols. For TCRbeta analysis, collaborators shipped samples as frozen whole blood, isolated PBMCs, or DNA extracted from either of those sample types. TCRbeta CDR3 regions were amplified from genomic DNA using the immunoSEQ Assay, a bias-controlled multiplex PCR. The source study handled its data this way. The number of nucleated cells in each sample was estimated from the amplification of reference gene primers within the assay. To quantify the absolute abundance of each unique TCRbeta CDR3 rearrangement, sequence reads were collapsed and filtered. For each sample, productive Simpson clonality was calculated as the square root of Simpson's diversity index across productive rearrangements. In TCRdb, the immuneACCESS table is reduced to in-frame sequences with V and J assigned. These tables do not hold every clone; where another copy was compared, an unresolved V gene accounts for under half, and the others remain unexplained. V, J and clone size were drawn from that table, and D and trimming were deduced from the DNA. Within this sample are some 100,000 clones, with 91% of them counted one time only. 0.97% of the sample belongs to the ten largest clones.

Notes on this clone: Its antigen target is currently unknown. No qualities accompany the bases; no much larger clone lies one base away.

Sequences were obtained from peripheral blood. The clonotype was recovered from a man aged 55 to 70 with acute or convalescent COVID-19. The sequence is built from TRBV21-1 and TRBJ1-5. TRBV21-1 is designated a pseudogene. The bases read TGTGCCAGCAGCAAAAGGGAGAGTTATAGCGATCAGCCCCAGCATTTT. Its amino acids are CASSKRESYSDQPQHF.